A single sample is the source of the 27 T cell receptor beta chains below, sequenced in a study of human T cells and chemical hapten exposure. Indicated time point: patch test 2, 6 weeks after DPC sensitization. Treatment specified: therapeutic diphenylcyclopropenone sensitization with weekly scalp DPC. MiXCR, applied by TCRdb to the RACE reads, yields one record per CDR3 protein. Of about 54,000 distinct CDR3 sequences listed, 8.5% to 10% are singletons. The starting material was whole blood, obtained in connection with sensitization to the hapten diphenylcyclopropenone (DPC). The receptors were sampled from a woman aged 45 to 65 with alopecia areata. Some clones in this sample may be carry-over from other donors' samples.

The chain couples TRBV20-1 to TRBJ1-2; TRBD1 matches at 9 bases. The CDR3 consists of 19 residues. The V gene's germline CDR1 is DFQATT and CDR2 SNEGSKA (reference sequence). Losses at the gene ends were 5 bases for V and 8 bases for J; bases not matched to a gene: 27. The CDR3 DNA is TGCAGTGCTGGGGGACAGGGAGAGGCCCGATTCGTTTACGAGGAGGGCTACACCTTC. It yields the protein CSAGGQGEARFVYEEGYTF.

This clonotype was observed a few times. The chain employs TRBV7-2 and TRBJ2-3, with 13 bases that match TRBD2. The trim removed 6 bases at V and 5 bases at J, leaving 8 bases unmatched. Germline CDR1 SGHTA, CDR2 FQGNSA. The length of the CDR3 is 16 residues. This chain's CDR3 is CASSKRTSGGGDTQYF. The CDR3 DNA reads TGTGCCAGCAGTAAAAGGACTAGCGGGGGTGGAGATACGCAGTATTTT.

This clonotype was picked up many times. The V call is TRBV6-5, the J call TRBJ1-2; D not resolved. The CDR3 is 16 residues long. V was trimmed by 0 bases and J by 6 bases, leaving 17 bases between them. Germline V lookup: CDR1 MNHEY, CDR2 SVGAGI. The CDR3 loop reads CASSYSPDVHSDGYTF. The DNA of the CDR3 is TGTGCCAGCAGTTACTCCCCAGACGTACACAGCGATGGCTACACCTTC.

CDR3 sequence (DNA): TGTGCCAGCAGCTCCGCAGGGTTAACTAACTATGGCTACACCTTC. This codes for CASSSAGLTNYGYTF. The chain couples TRBV7-9 to TRBJ1-2; perhaps TRBD1 as D (5 bases). V dropped 4 bases and J dropped 0 bases, with 12 bases sitting between them. CDR1 and CDR2 (germline): SEHNR, FQNEAQ (reference sequence). The CDR3 has 15 residues.

The chain employs TRBV10-3 and TRBJ2-3, with D possibly being TRBD1 (5 bases). CDR1 and CDR2 (germline): ENHRY, SYGVKD. The ends were cut back, 0 bases at V and 3 bases at J, with 7 bases in the middle. The CDR3 contains 14 residues. In DNA, the CDR3 is TGTGCCATCAGTGAGTCGACAGTTACAGATACGCAGTATTTT. Translation: CAISESTVTDTQYF.

V is TRBV6-2 or TRBV6-3 and J is TRBJ2-2; 8 bases match TRBD2. This CDR3 has 14 amino acids. Germline-derived CDR1 and CDR2 are MNHEY and SVGEGT. With V trimmed by 6 bases and J by 6 bases, 6 bases remained unmatched. This CDR3 is CASRGTSNPGELFF. In DNA form, the CDR3 reads TGTGCCAGCAGGGGGACTAGTAACCCCGGGGAGCTGTTTTTT.

This clonotype occurred many times. V is TRBV7-2 and J is TRBJ2-7; 9 bases align to TRBD2. Per the germline V gene, CDR1 is SGHTA and CDR2 is FQGNSA. There are 14 residues in the CDR3. After removal of 4 bases from V and 2 bases from J, the junction contained 3 bases not matched to a gene. CDR3 sequence reads: CASSSSGNAYEQYF. CDR3 in DNA: TGTGCCAGCAGCTCTAGCGGGAACGCCTACGAGCAGTACTTC.

The chain links TRBV5-1 to TRBJ2-2, with 8 bases fitting TRBD1. V dropped 5 bases and J dropped 4; count of bases not matched to a gene: 4. CDR3 length equals 14 residues. Germline V lookup: CDR1 SGHRS, CDR2 YFSETQ. The CDR3 bases are TGCGCCAGCAGTCCCACAGGGGGCACCGGGGAGCTGTTTTTT. Translating gives CASSPTGGTGELFF.

Concerning this clonotype: The conserved phenylalanine or tryptophan is not found at the CDR3 terminus, so this likely reflects a read error. This chain uses TRBV2 with TRBJ2-3; TRBD1 agrees at 7 bases. This CDR3 contains 14 residues. V dropped 4 bases and J dropped 1; count of bases not matched to a gene: 2. In germline, CDR1 is SNHLY, CDR2 FYNNEI. The CDR3 DNA follows: TGTGCCAGCAGTGTTACAGGGGGCACAGATACGCAGTATTTA. It yields the protein CASSVTGGTDTQYL.

V usage is TRBV7-7 and J usage is TRBJ2-7; D gene unclear. The V gene lost 4 bases and the J gene lost 2 bases, with 18 bases spanning the gap. The CDR3 extends over 16 amino acids. Germline CDR1 reads SSHAT; CDR2 reads FNYEAQ (reference sequence). The CDR3, as DNA: TGTGCCAGCAGCTCCTCCCCCACTCCCTGGGCCTACGAGCAGTACTTC. Residues: CASSSSPTPWAYEQYF.

This clonotype showed up just a few times. The chain joins TRBV18 to TRBJ1-2; 8 nucleotides align to TRBD1. This CDR3 contains 16 residues. The germline gives CDR1 KGHSH, CDR2 LQKENI. Unmatched junction bases numbered 10, after V lost 3 bases and J lost 4 bases. The CDR3 DNA is TGTGCCAGCTCACCGGGGACAGGAAGACGTACCTATGGCTACACCTTC. It codes for CASSPGTGRRTYGYTF.

Only a few counts were recorded for this clonotype. The genes are TRBV4-1 and TRBJ2-7; D ambiguous. V was shortened by 6 bases and J by 2 bases, with 14 bases between the two germline ends. CDR1 is MGHRA, CDR2 YSYEKL, per germline. CDR3 length: 14 amino acids. CDR3 loop: CASSIKTETYEQYF. The CDR3 region has the DNA TGCGCCAGCAGTATCAAGACTGAAACCTACGAGCAGTACTTC.

This clonotype has at least ten counts. The chain recombines TRBV10-1 with TRBJ1-1; 9 nucleotides align to TRBD1. Germline lookup yields CDR1 WNHNN and CDR2 SYGVQD (reference sequence). The CDR3 is made up of 17 amino acids. The ends lost 0 bases at V and 1 base at J; junction bases unmatched: 6. CDR3 sequence reads: CASSESGQGSSNTEAFF. In nucleotides, the CDR3 is TGCGCCAGCAGTGAGTCGGGACAGGGCTCGTCGAACACTGAAGCTTTCTTT.

There are a few counts of this clonotype. This chain links TRBV7-9 with TRBJ1-5, with D uncertain. The CDR3 has 14 residues. CDR1 is SEHNR and CDR2 is FQNEAQ in the germline V gene (reference sequence). Trimming took off 4 bases at V and 2 bases at J, with 9 bases between the two ends. CDR3 DNA: TGTGCCAGCAGCTCGACCGGTGGCAATCAGCCCCAGCATTTT. It translates to CASSSTGGNQPQHF.

This clonotype was recorded a few times. The chain couples TRBV9 to TRBJ1-3; no clear D. Trimming left V 2 bases short and J 0 bases short, with 6 bases between. Germline loops: CDR1 SGDLS, CDR2 YYNGEE. The CDR3 has 14 residues. The CDR3 DNA reads as TGTGCCAGCAGCGTCGGGCCCTCTGGAAACACCATATATTTT. This encodes CASSVGPSGNTIYF.

This rearrangement joins TRBV10-2 to TRBJ1-3; D ambiguous. The CDR3 covers 14 residues. Germline CDR1 reads WSHSY; CDR2 reads SAAADI. Deletions cut 5 bases from V and 6 bases from J, with 14 bases between. For the CDR3, the DNA is TGCGCCAGCAGTCCGACCGACCGAGCAAACACCATATATTTT. Amino acid sequence: CASSPTDRANTIYF.

V is TRBV7-9 and J is TRBJ2-7; D is unclear. CDR3 size: 10 residues. From germline, CDR1 is SEHNR and CDR2 FQNEAQ (reference sequence). The CDR3 region is CAPRSDEQYF. The CDR3 nucleotides are TGTGCTCCCCGGAGCGACGAGCAGTACTTC. Based on the CDR3 plus reference TRBV7-9 and TRBJ2-7, the full variable domain is DTGVSQNPRHKITKRGQNVTFRCDPISEHNRLYWYRQTLGQGPEFLTYFQNEAQLEKSRLLSDRFSAERPKGSFSTLEIQRTEQGDSAMYLCAPRSDEQYFGPGTRLTVT.

The rearrangement uses TRBV18 and TRBJ1-1, with 10 nucleotides matching TRBD1. The CDR3 sequence is 16 residues long. With 5 bases clipped from V and 2 bases from J, the junction kept 8 bases outside the gene matches. In germline, CDR1 is KGHSH, CDR2 LQKENI. DNA of the CDR3: TGTGCCAGCTCAACGGGACAGGGGACATCTAACACTGAAGCTTTCTTT. Encoded protein: CASSTGQGTSNTEAFF.

This clonotype turned up a few times. V usage is TRBV3-1 and J usage is TRBJ1-6; D uncertain. Germline V gives CDR1 LGHDT, CDR2 YNNKEL (reference sequence). The ends were cut back, 7 bases at V and 5 bases at J, with 12 bases in the middle. This CDR3 comprises 14 residues. Here the CDR3 DNA reads TGTGCCAGCACCTCGGCTGTTAATAATTCACCCCTCCACTTT. Translating gives CASTSAVNNSPLHF.

This clonotype occurred once. The chain combines TRBV7-2 with TRBJ2-7; 8 bases match TRBD1. Germline CDR1 SGHTA, CDR2 FQGNSA. The CDR3 has 15 residues. Unmatched junction bases numbered 9, after V lost 5 bases and J lost 3 bases. As DNA, the CDR3 is TGTGCCAGCAGCCTACGACAGGGGCCCTTCTACGAGCAGTACTTC. Amino acids: CASSLRQGPFYEQYF.

This clonotype was observed many times. This rearrangement joins TRBV28 to TRBJ2-6; 10 bases are a match to TRBD2. The CDR3 sequence is 17 residues long. The ends lost 11 bases at V and 0 bases at J; junction bases unmatched: 10. Germline assignment: CDR1 MDHEN and CDR2 SYDVKM. The CDR3 coding sequence is TGTGCCGTCCATAGCGGGAGGTCCCCCTCTGGGGCCAACGTCCTGACTTTC. It specifies CAVHSGRSPSGANVLTF.

This clonotype was picked up many times. The chain links TRBV27 to TRBJ2-7, with 8 bases fitting TRBD1. The germline CDR1 and CDR2 sequences are MNHEY and SMNVEV (reference sequence). CDR3 length equals 12 residues. V was pared by 6 bases and J by 4 bases, with 2 bases of the junction left unmatched. In nucleotides, the CDR3 is TGTGCCAGCAGCGACAGGGGTTACGAGCAGTACTTC. This gives the protein CASSDRGYEQYF.

This clonotype was counted a few times. The genes are TRBV6-5 and TRBJ2-2; maybe TRBD2 (5 bases). In germline, CDR1 is MNHEY, CDR2 SVGAGI. V lost 7 bases and J 2 bases, leaving 20 bases between the germline ends. CDR3 length equals 17 residues. CDR3 sequence (DNA): TGTGCCAGCATCCAACGGAGGCCTTCGGGTAACACCGGGGAGCTGTTTTTT. This codes for CASIQRRPSGNTGELFF.

This clonotype was recorded at least ten times. J is TRBJ1-3 and V is TRBV18; D ambiguous. Germline V lookup: CDR1 KGHSH, CDR2 LQKENI. Trimming stripped 2 bases from V and 0 bases from J, with 5 bases between. There are 14 residues in the CDR3. CDR3 loop: CASSPGDSGNTIYF. CDR3 bases: TGTGCCAGCTCACCAGGAGACTCTGGAAACACCATATATTTT.

The V and J genes are TRBV6-1 and TRBJ2-5; 9 bases are shared with TRBD2. The CDR3 sequence is 15 residues long. The junction had 13 bases not matched to a gene; V was cut back by 7 bases and J by 7 bases. The germline gives CDR1 MNHNS, CDR2 SASEGT. The CDR3 reads CASKVAAGGPGTQYF. Here the CDR3 DNA reads TGTGCCAGCAAGGTTGCGGCGGGAGGGCCCGGGACCCAGTACTTC.

This clonotype was counted many times. The chain joins TRBV4-2 to TRBJ1-6; 8 bases line up with TRBD1. Looked up from germline, CDR1 is LGHNA and CDR2 is YNFKEQ. The length of the CDR3 is 15 residues. V shed 4 bases and J 7 bases; nucleotides not matched to a gene: 6. CDR3 sequence: CASSLQGAGNSPLHF. The CDR3, as DNA: TGTGCCAGCAGCCTCCAGGGGGCTGGGAATTCACCCCTCCACTTT.

The chain has TRBV29-1 and TRBJ1-1; 8 nucleotides align to TRBD1. Germline assignment: CDR1 SQVTM and CDR2 ANQGSEA. This CDR3 is built from 10 residues. J gave up 10 bases and V 7 bases, and 5 bases lay outside the gene matches. The chain's CDR3 is CSAVTGGAFF. The CDR3 coding sequence is TGCAGCGCAGTAACAGGGGGAGCTTTCTTT.